The entry that follows covers one T cell receptor (beta chain) sequence. This sample is drawn from a study of blood T cell repertoires in COVID-19. Sequencing was performed with immunoSEQ multiplex PCR; in TCRdb, only in-frame clones are kept and a portion is missing. This sample has fewer than 200,000 clones, with around four fifths found just once. This clonotype originated in a woman aged 45-60 years in a cohort exposed to, infected with or recovered from COVID-19 (not recorded which). Sequenced input: PBMCs or T cells enriched from blood (not recorded which).

CDR3 sequence: CASSTGQGSTEAFF. The CDR3 DNA sequence: TGCGCCAGCAGCACAGGACAGGGAAGCACTGAAGCTTTCTTT. The rearrangement joins TRBV5-1 to TRBJ1-1, with 8 bases identical to TRBD1. The CDR3 spans 14 residues. Losses at the gene ends were 4 bases for V and 4 bases for J; bases not matched to a gene: 6. Germline lookup yields CDR1 SGHRS and CDR2 YFSETQ. Full variable domain (remainder filled in from reference TRBV5-1 and TRBJ1-1): KAGVTQTPRYLIKTRGQQVTLSCSPISGHRSVSWYQQTPGQGLQFLFEYFSETQRNKGNFPGRFSGRQFSNSRSEMNVSTLELGDSALYLCASSTGQGSTEAFFGQGTRLTVV.